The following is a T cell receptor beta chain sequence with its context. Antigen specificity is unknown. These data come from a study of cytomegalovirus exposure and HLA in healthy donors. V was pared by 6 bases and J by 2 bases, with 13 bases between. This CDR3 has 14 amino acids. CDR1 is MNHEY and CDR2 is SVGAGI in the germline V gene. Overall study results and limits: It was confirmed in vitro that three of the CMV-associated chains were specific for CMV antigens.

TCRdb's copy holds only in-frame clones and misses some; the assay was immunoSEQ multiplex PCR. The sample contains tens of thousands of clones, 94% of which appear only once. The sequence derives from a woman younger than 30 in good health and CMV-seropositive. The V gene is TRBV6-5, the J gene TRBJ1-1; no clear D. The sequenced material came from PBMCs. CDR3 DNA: TGTGCCAGCAGCTACGGAGATTCAAACACTGAAGCTTTCTTT. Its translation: CASSYGDSNTEAFF.